The 12 T cell receptor beta chains reported below all come from one sample, sequenced in a study of regulatory T cells. Findings and limits, study-wide: Hydrophobic residues at CDR3 positions 6 and 7 were enriched in conventional CD4+ T cells of CD3G-deficient patients.

The PCR used 52 TRBV and 13 TRBJ primers. Only in-frame clones appear in the TCRdb table, and some are missing; sequencing was by immunoSEQ multiplex PCR. The sample lists some 20,000 clones; roughly 84% were seen once. The antigens for these receptors are not known. The specimen sequenced was conventional CD4+ T cells sorted from blood. These receptors came from a child under 18 with CD3G deficiency.

This chain connects TRBV28 to TRBJ2-3; either TRBD1 or TRBD2 may fit D (5 bases each). V dropped 8 bases and J dropped 8 bases, with 20 bases sitting between them. CDR3 size: 14 residues. Looked up from germline, CDR1 is MDHEN and CDR2 is SYDVKM. CDR3 amino acids: CASRLRESRGTQYF. The CDR3 coding sequence is TGTGCCAGCCGACTCAGGGAGTCCAGAGGTACGCAGTATTTT.

The chain employs TRBV27 and TRBJ2-7; D unresolved. Germline lookup yields CDR1 MNHEY and CDR2 SMNVEV (reference sequence). The CDR3 is made up of 14 amino acids. Trimming removed 2 bases at V and 2 bases at J, with 10 bases between. CDR3 nucleotides: TGTGCCAGCAGTTTACATCGAGGCCCCTACGAGCAGTACTTC. As protein: CASSLHRGPYEQYF.

The V call is TRBV28, the J call TRBJ2-3; tentatively, D is TRBD2 (5 bases). The CDR3 totals 12 residues. Trimming stripped 8 bases from V and 5 bases from J, with 11 bases between. Germline V gene lookup returns CDR1 MDHEN and CDR2 SYDVKM. The CDR3 DNA sequence: TGTGCCAGCCTCCGGGCGGGAGATACGCAGTATTTT. Translation gives CASLRAGDTQYF.

This clone was detected only once. This chain joins TRBV5-1 and TRBJ2-1; 12 bases fit TRBD2. The V and J ends lost 0 bases and 9 bases, in that order; junction bases with no gene match: 7. The CDR3 is 16 amino acids. Germline loops: CDR1 SGHRS, CDR2 YFSETQ. In DNA, the CDR3 is TGCGCCAGCAGCTTGGAAGGTCTAGCGGGAGGGTCTGAGCAGTTCTTC. Translating it yields CASSLEGLAGGSEQFF.

This clone showed up just once. This chain joins TRBV7-9 and TRBJ1-3; D is uncertain. In germline, CDR1 is SEHNR, CDR2 FQNEAQ (reference sequence). Between the trimmed V and J ends, which lost 3 bases and 0 bases, there was a span of 6 bases. The CDR3 contains 14 residues. In DNA, the CDR3 is TGTGCCAGCAGCTTCGGCCTCTCTGGAAACACCATATATTTT. The encoded protein is CASSFGLSGNTIYF.

The J gene is TRBJ2-6, the V gene TRBV18, with a possible D match to TRBD1 (5 bases). V gave up 0 bases and J gave up 3 bases, with 9 bases separating them. Germline V gene data show CDR1 as KGHSH and CDR2 as LQKENI. This CDR3 contains 16 residues. For the CDR3, the DNA is TGTGCCAGCTCACCACCCACCAGGGTTGGGGCCAACGTCCTGACTTTC. It translates to CASSPPTRVGANVLTF. Filled out from reference TRBV18 and TRBJ2-6, the complete variable domain reads NAGVMQNPRHLVRRRGQEARLRCSPMKGHSHVYWYRQLPEEGLKFMVYLQKENIIDESGMPKERFSAEFPKEGPSILRIQQVVRGDSAAYFCASSPPTRVGANVLTFGAGSRLTVL.

The chain is built from TRBV28 and TRBJ1-2; 8 bases match TRBD1. Germline loops: CDR1 MDHEN, CDR2 SYDVKM. V shed 4 bases and J 8 bases; nucleotides not matched to a gene: 15. This CDR3 has 16 amino acids. In nucleotides, the CDR3 is TGTGCCAGCAGTTCGCCTAAAGGACAGGGACGAGGGGGCTACACCTTC. Translation gives CASSSPKGQGRGGYTF.

This chain links TRBV28 with TRBJ2-7; D unclear. V lost 4 bases, J lost 6 bases, and 7 bases lay in between. The CDR3 contains 11 residues. Germline V gene data show CDR1 as MDHEN and CDR2 as SYDVKM. The CDR3 DNA sequence: TGTGCCAGCAGTTATGACCGCGAGCAGTACTTC. Amino acids: CASSYDREQYF.

The genes are TRBV11-2 and TRBJ2-1; D gene ambiguous. The germline CDR1 and CDR2 sequences are SGHAT and FQNNGV. This CDR3 spans 15 amino acids. V shed 1 base and J shed 5 bases, with 12 bases lying between them. CDR3 amino acids: CASSLGRPVHNEQFF. CDR3 in DNA: TGTGCCAGCAGCTTAGGCCGTCCGGTACACAATGAGCAGTTCTTC.

CDR3 in DNA: TGTGCCATCAGCACCGGACTAGCGGGACCTACCGGGGAGCTGTTTTTT. Amino acid sequence: CAISTGLAGPTGELFF. This chain joins TRBV10-3 and TRBJ2-2; 12 nucleotides agree with TRBD2. J gave up 5 bases and V 6 bases, and 7 bases lay outside the gene matches. This CDR3 contains 16 residues. CDR1 and CDR2 from the germline V gene are ENHRY and SYGVKD.

The rearrangement links TRBV11-2 to TRBJ2-3, with D maybe TRBD1 (6 bases). Germline CDR1 and CDR2: SGHAT and FQNNGV. With 5 bases removed from V and 3 bases from J, the gap between germline ends came to 9 bases. This CDR3 comprises 13 residues. For the CDR3, the DNA is TGTGCCAGCAGCCTTGGACAGACAGATACGCAGTATTTT. Amino acid sequence: CASSLGQTDTQYF.

V is TRBV6-1 and J is TRBJ2-7; D possibly matches TRBD1 or TRBD2 (5 bases each). CDR1 MNHNS and CDR2 SASEGT come from the germline V gene. The CDR3 runs to 15 residues. V gave up 6 bases and J gave up 0 bases, with 15 bases separating them. The CDR3 spells CASRVRVGSSYEQYF. CDR3 coding DNA: TGTGCCAGCAGAGTCAGGGTGGGGAGCTCCTACGAGCAGTACTTC.